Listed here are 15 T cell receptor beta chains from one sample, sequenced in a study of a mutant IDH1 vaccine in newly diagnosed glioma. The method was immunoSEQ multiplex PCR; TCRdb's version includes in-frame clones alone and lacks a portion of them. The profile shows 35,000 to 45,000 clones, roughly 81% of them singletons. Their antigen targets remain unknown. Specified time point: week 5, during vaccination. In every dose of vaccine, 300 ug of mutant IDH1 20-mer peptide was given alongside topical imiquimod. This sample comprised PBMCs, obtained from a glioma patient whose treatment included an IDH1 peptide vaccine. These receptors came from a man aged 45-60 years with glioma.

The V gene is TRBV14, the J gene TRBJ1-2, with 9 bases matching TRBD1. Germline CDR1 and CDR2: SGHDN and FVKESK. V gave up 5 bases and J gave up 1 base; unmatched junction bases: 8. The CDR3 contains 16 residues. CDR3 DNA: TGTGCCAGCAGCTTGAAGACAGGGGGAATTAACTATGGCTACACCTTC. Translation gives CASSLKTGGINYGYTF.

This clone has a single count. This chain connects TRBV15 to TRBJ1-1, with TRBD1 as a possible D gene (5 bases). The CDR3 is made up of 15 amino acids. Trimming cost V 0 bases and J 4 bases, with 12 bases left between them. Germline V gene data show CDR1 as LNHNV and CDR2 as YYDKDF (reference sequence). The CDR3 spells CATSRELGGSTEAFF. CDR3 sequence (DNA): TGTGCCACCAGCAGAGAGCTGGGGGGGAGCACTGAAGCTTTCTTT.

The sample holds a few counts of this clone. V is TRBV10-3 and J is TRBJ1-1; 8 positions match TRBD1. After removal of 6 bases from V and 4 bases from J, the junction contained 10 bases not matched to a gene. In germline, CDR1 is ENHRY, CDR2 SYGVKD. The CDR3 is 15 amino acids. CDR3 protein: CAISDQGALVTEAFF. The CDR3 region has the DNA TGTGCCATCAGCGACCAGGGGGCCCTGGTCACTGAAGCTTTCTTT.

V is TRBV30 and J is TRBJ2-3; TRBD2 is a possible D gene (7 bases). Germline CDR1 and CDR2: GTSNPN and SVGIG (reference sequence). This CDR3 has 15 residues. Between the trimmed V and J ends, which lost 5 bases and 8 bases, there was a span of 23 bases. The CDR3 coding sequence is TGTGCCTGGGGAGGGGGGAGGGTGAGAGGAGGTACGCAGTATTTT. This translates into CAWGGGRVRGGTQYF.

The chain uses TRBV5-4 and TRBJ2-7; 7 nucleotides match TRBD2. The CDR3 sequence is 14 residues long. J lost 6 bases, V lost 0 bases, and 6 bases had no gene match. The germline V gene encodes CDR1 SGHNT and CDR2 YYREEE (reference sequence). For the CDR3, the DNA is TGTGCCAGCAGCTTGGTGGGGGACTATCGCGAGCAGTACTTC. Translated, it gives CASSLVGDYREQYF.

This CDR3 is CASSIGTGSRYGYTF. In DNA form, the CDR3 reads TGTGCCAGCAGCATCGGGACAGGGAGTCGCTATGGCTACACCTTC. This chain connects TRBV11-1 to TRBJ1-2; TRBD1 aligns across 9 bases. The germline V gene encodes CDR1 SGHAT and CDR2 FQDESV (reference sequence). The CDR3 consists of 15 residues. Unmatched junction bases numbered 8, after V lost 5 bases and J lost 4 bases.

CDR3 in DNA: TGTGCCAGCAGCCAAGATGTAGCCAGGGCACCGTTTTTT. Amino acids: CASSQDVARAPFF. The rearrangement joins TRBV14 to TRBJ1-4; maybe TRBD1 (5 bases). CDR1 and CDR2 from the germline V gene are SGHDN and FVKESK. Trimming removed 0 bases at V and 16 bases at J, with 15 bases between. This CDR3 contains 13 residues.

The CDR3 DNA reads as TGTGCCAGCAGTGAGCGGGGGGGCTTAAAGACCCAGTACTTC. It specifies CASSERGGLKTQYF. This sequence joins TRBV6-1 and TRBJ2-5; 9 positions match TRBD2. This CDR3 contains 14 residues. V dropped 3 bases and J dropped 6; count of bases not matched to a gene: 5. The germline V gene encodes CDR1 MNHNS and CDR2 SASEGT.

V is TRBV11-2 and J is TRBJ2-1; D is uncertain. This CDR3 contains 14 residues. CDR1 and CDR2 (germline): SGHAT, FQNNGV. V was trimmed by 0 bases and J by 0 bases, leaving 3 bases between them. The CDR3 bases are TGTGCCAGCAGCTTAGAGCCCTCCTACAATGAGCAGTTCTTC. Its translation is CASSLEPSYNEQFF. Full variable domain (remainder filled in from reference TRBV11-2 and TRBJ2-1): EAGVAQSPRYKIIEKRQSVAFWCNPISGHATLYWYQQILGQGPKLLIQFQNNGVVDDSQLPKDRFSAERLKGVDSTLKIQPAKLEDSAVYLCASSLEPSYNEQFFGPGTRLTVL.

The CDR3 nucleotides are TGTGCCAGCAGCTTAACCGGGTCAAGCGTTGAGCAGTACTTC. Protein sequence: CASSLTGSSVEQYF. V and J are TRBV7-8 and TRBJ2-7; no firm D call. The CDR3 runs 14 residues. The germline V and J ends were trimmed by 2 bases and 7 bases, with 15 bases remaining between them. Germline V gives CDR1 SGHVS, CDR2 FQNEAQ.

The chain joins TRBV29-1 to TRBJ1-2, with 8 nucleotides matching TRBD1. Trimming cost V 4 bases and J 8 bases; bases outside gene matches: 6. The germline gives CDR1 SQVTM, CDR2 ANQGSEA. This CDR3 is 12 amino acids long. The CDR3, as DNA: TGCAGCGTTGCTGACAGGGGAGGAGGCTACACCTTC. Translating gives CSVADRGGGYTF.

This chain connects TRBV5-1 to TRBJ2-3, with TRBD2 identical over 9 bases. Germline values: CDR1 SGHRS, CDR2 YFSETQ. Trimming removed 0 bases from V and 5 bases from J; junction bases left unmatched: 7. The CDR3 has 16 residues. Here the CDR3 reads CASSLGASGAGDTQYF. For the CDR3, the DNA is TGCGCCAGCAGCTTGGGGGCTAGCGGGGCTGGAGATACGCAGTATTTT.

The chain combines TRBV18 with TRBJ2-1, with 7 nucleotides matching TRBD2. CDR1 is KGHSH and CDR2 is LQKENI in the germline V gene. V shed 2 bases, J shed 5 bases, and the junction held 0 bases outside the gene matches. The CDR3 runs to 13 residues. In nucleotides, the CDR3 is TGTGCCAGCTCACCAGGGAGGGACAATGAGCAGTTCTTC. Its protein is CASSPGRDNEQFF.

CDR3 sequence (DNA): TGTGCCAGCAGCACCCAGGAAATTGCCTACGAGCAGTACTTC. It yields the protein CASSTQEIAYEQYF. V is TRBV7-9 and J is TRBJ2-7, with no clear D. Germline lookup yields CDR1 SEHNR and CDR2 FQNEAQ (reference sequence). The length of the CDR3 is 14 residues. V was shortened by 5 bases and J by 2 bases, with 13 bases between the two germline ends.

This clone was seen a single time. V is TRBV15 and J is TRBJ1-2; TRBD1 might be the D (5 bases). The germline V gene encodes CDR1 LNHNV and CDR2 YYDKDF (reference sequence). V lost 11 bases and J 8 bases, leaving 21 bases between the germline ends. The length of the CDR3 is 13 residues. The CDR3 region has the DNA TGTGCCTACGGGGAGCAGGGAGATTTGGGCTACACCTTC. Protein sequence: CAYGEQGDLGYTF.